The text below deals with one T cell receptor beta chain. The data were taken from a study of T-cell memory formation after mild COVID-19. The CDR3 is 12 amino acids. Germline V gene data show CDR1 as LNHDA and CDR2 as SQIVND (reference sequence). V lost 6 bases and J lost 4, with 7 bases in between. TCRdb reprocessed the 5' RACE reads with MiXCR, giving one entry per CDR3 protein. Here the sample spans fewer than 450,000 distinct CDR3 sequences, under 25% being singletons. The clonotype comes from an adult woman who had mild COVID-19 (a few samples of this study predate the infection). Cell type and time point are not known. Sequencing input: PBMCs or a T cell subset sorted from them (not recorded which). The V gene is TRBV19, the J gene TRBJ1-5; D gene uncertain. CDR3 DNA: TGTGCCAGTAGAATACCTAATCAGCCCCAGCATTTT. This gives the protein CASRIPNQPQHF.